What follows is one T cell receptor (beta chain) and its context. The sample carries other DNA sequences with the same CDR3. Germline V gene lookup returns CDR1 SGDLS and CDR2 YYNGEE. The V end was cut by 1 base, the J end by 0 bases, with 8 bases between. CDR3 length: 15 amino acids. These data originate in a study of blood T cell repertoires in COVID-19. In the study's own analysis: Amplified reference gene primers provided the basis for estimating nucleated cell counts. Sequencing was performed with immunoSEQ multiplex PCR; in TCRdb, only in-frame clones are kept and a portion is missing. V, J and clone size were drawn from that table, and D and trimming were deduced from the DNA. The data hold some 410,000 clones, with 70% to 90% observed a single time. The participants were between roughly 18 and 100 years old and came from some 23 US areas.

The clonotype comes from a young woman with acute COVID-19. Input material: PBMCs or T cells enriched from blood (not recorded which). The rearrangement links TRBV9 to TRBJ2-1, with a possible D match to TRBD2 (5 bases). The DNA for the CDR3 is TGTGCCAGCAGCGTAAGCGGCAGCTCCTACAATGAGCAGTTCTTC. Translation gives CASSVSGSSYNEQFF.